The 5 T cell receptor beta chains given below trace back to one sample, sequenced in a study of OX40 agonist ivuxolimab in advanced cancers. Using immunoSEQ multiplex PCR, the repertoire was profiled, and TCRdb retains in-frame clones only, with some absent. The sample carries roughly 20,000 clones, around 85% recorded once. The material was CD4+ or CD8+ T cells sorted from blood, obtained in a trial of the OX40 agonist ivuxolimab. The receptors here all came from an adult with an advanced solid tumor such as melanoma, head and neck, liver or kidney cancer.

This rearrangement joins TRBV18 to TRBJ1-4; D call uncertain. Looked up from germline, CDR1 is KGHSH and CDR2 is LQKENI. This CDR3 has 16 residues. With 3 bases removed from V and 0 bases from J, the gap between germline ends came to 11 bases. DNA of the CDR3: TGTGCCAGCTCACCTTCGGCGGCTGCAACTAATGAAAAACTGTTTTTT. Translating gives CASSPSAAATNEKLFF.

Comments on this clone: No DNA is shown, since the ends of the CDR3 on it are uncertain; the CDR3 is the one TCRdb lists. The V call is TRBV5-1, the J call TRBJ2-3; the D call of TRBD1 is as the table states it, not checked on the DNA. 12 amino acids form the CDR3, both terminal residues included. The germline CDR1 and CDR2 sequences are SGHRS and YFSETQ. The CDR3 is CASSFGTGNMYF.

This clone was counted a single time. V gene TRBV4-1 combines with J gene TRBJ1-1; possible D gene TRBD1, 5 bases. Trimming pared 0 bases from V and 8 bases from J, leaving 16 bases between. The germline CDR1 and CDR2 sequences are MGHRA and YSYEKL. The length of the CDR3 is 15 residues. CDR3 nucleotides: TGCGCCAGCAGCCAAGAACAGGCCGGGGGAATAGAAGCTTTCTTT. It encodes CASSQEQAGGIEAFF.

The chain couples TRBV5-5 to TRBJ2-2; 10 positions match TRBD1. V trimming: 1 base; J trimming: 2 bases; junction bases outside the gene matches: 2. The CDR3 length is 16 residues. CDR1 and CDR2 (germline): SGHKS, YYEKEE (reference sequence). In DNA form, the CDR3 reads TGTGCCAGCAGCTTGAGGACAGGGGGAAACACCGGGGAGCTGTTTTTT. Amino acids: CASSLRTGGNTGELFF.

The chain couples TRBV6-1 to TRBJ2-7; either TRBD1 or TRBD2 may fit D (5 bases each). Germline assignment: CDR1 MNHNS and CDR2 SASEGT. There are 17 residues in the CDR3. Trimming removed 1 base from V and 2 bases from J, with 18 bases in between. CDR3 DNA: TGTGCCAGCAGTGAAGAATTATATAGGGACGGAGCCTACGAGCAGTACTTC. Residues: CASSEELYRDGAYEQYF.